These T cell receptor beta chains were read from a single sample in a study of shared T cell receptors in the human thymus. This table comes from immunoSEQ multiplex PCR, and its TCRdb copy is limited to in-frame clones, with some not included. In the table there are about 380,000 clones, around 95% of which are singletons. The source material was thymocytes. These TCRs come from a human donor. CDR3s include the opening cysteine and the closing phenylalanine or tryptophan. The order of the fields is J gene, V gene, clone size, D gene, CDR3 protein, CDR3 DNA. A D gene is named only where the DNA matches it firmly. The size of a clone is reported for some rows only, either as once, few or many, or as a class for expanded clones.

TRBJ2-7	TRBV6-4	NA	NA	CASSGQASSSDEQYF	TGTGCCAGCAGTGGACAGGCCTCCTCTTCCGACGAGCAGTACTTC
TRBJ2-2	TRBV9	NA	TRBD2	CASSLREDGDTGELFF	TGTGCCAGCAGCCTGCGGGAGGATGGGGACACCGGGGAGCTGTTTTTT
TRBJ2-3	TRBV28	NA	TRBD2	CASSGSPGGPEHVDTQYF	TGTGCCAGCAGTGGGTCTCCGGGAGGGCCGGAGCACGTAGATACGCAGTATTTT
TRBJ2-1	TRBV6-4	NA	TRBD2	CASSDSSAGGPFQFF	TGTGCCAGCAGTGACTCGTCAGCGGGAGGTCCTTTTCAGTTCTTC
TRBJ1-3	TRBV5-1	NA	NA	CASSRAGGPGNTIYF	TGCGCCAGCAGCCGCGCGGGGGGCCCTGGAAACACCATATATTTT
TRBJ2-7	TRBV11-2	NA	TRBD1	CASSPGRQGAYEQYF	TGTGCCAGCAGCCCAGGCCGACAGGGGGCCTACGAGCAGTACTTC
TRBJ2-3	TRBV7-9	once	NA	CASSPQSTDTQYF	TGTGCCAGCAGCCCCCAGAGCACAGATACGCAGTATTTT
TRBJ2-5	TRBV4-2	once	TRBD2	CASSRPNLLAGEETQYF	TGTGCCAGCAGCCGACCGAACCTTCTAGCGGGAGAAGAGACCCAGTACTTC
TRBJ2-1	TRBV25-1	NA	NA	CASSDTGNEQFF	TGTGCCAGCAGTGATACTGGCAATGAGCAGTTCTTC
TRBJ1-2	TRBV14	NA	NA	CASSHEPQENGYTF	TGTGCCAGCAGCCACGAGCCCCAGGAGAATGGCTACACCTTC
TRBJ2-7	TRBV28	NA	NA	CATAPGVRSYEQYF	TGTGCCACCGCGCCAGGGGTTAGGTCCTACGAGCAGTACTTC
TRBJ2-4	TRBV6-5	NA	NA	CASSYSRLAKNIQYF	TGTGCCAGCAGTTACTCGCGGTTAGCCAAAAACATTCAGTACTTC
TRBJ2-3	TRBV5-4	NA	NA	CASSSRDTQYF	TGTGCCAGCAGCTCGCGGGATACGCAGTATTTT
TRBJ2-1	TRBV7-9	few	NA	CAPWEAGSYNEQFF	TGTGCCCCCTGGGAAGCGGGCTCCTACAATGAGCAGTTCTTC
TRBJ1-1	TRBV5-8	NA	NA	CASLAWGVNAFF	TGTGCCAGCCTAGCTTGGGGAGTTAACGCTTTCTTT
TRBJ1-5	TRBV30	NA	TRBD1	CAWSEADRAKGNQPQHF	TGTGCCTGGAGTGAGGCGGACAGGGCGAAGGGCAATCAGCCCCAGCATTTT
TRBJ1-1	TRBV9	NA	NA	CASSLWPNTEAFF	TGTGCCAGCAGCCTGTGGCCGAACACTGAAGCTTTCTTT
TRBJ2-3	TRBV10-3	NA	TRBD2	CAISGQLAGYTDTQYF	TGTGCCATCAGTGGGCAACTAGCGGGGTACACAGATACGCAGTATTTT
TRBJ2-2	TRBV19	NA	NA	CAPDGELFF	TGTGCCCCGGACGGGGAGCTGTTTTTT
TRBJ2-1	TRBV7-9	NA	TRBD2	CASSPRTSGAGFF	TGTGCCAGCAGCCCTAGGACTAGCGGCGCTGGGTTCTTC
TRBJ1-4	TRBV30	once	NA	CAWSDERARLFF	TGTGCCTGGAGTGACGAGAGGGCTCGGCTGTTTTTT
TRBJ1-1	TRBV5-1	NA	NA	CASSLLTVCAEAFF	TGCGCCAGCAGCTTACTGACAGTTTGTGCTGAAGCTTTCTTT
TRBJ1-5	TRBV10-3	NA	TRBD1	CAISESKGARMGNQPQHF	TGTGCCATCAGTGAGTCGAAGGGGGCGCGGATGGGCAATCAGCCCCAGCATTTT
TRBJ2-1	TRBV11-3	NA	TRBD2	CASSPNKGASGSSEGEQFF	TGTGCCAGCAGCCCTAACAAAGGGGCTAGCGGGAGTTCAGAAGGTGAGCAGTTCTTC
TRBJ2-1	TRBV9	NA	TRBD2	CASSALAGVSHEQFF	TGTGCCAGCAGCGCCTTAGCGGGAGTATCCCATGAGCAGTTCTTC
TRBJ1-2	TRBV30	NA	TRBD1	CAWAGTGSLYGYTF	TGTGCCTGGGCCGGGACAGGGTCGCTCTATGGCTACACCTTC
TRBJ1-1	TRBV10-3	NA	NA	CAIREKQTEAFF	TGTGCCATCAGGGAGAAACAAACCGAAGCTTTCTTT